The present entry profiles one TCR beta chain with its context. Its matching antigen is unknown. Profiled with immunoSEQ multiplex PCR; TCRdb holds only in-frame clones, not every one. The sample holds about 36,000 clones, around four fifths seen once. The data originate from a study of pediatric ulcerative colitis. The study, taken as a whole, reports: A couple of patients' blood samples yielded substantially fewer templates.

What was sequenced was blood. The receptor comes from a girl aged 5-17 years with moderate ulcerative colitis.

The CDR3: CASSPIGETQYF. DNA of the CDR3: TGTGCCAGCAGCCCCATCGGTGAGACCCAGTACTTC. The chain recombines TRBV6-5 with TRBJ2-5; no clear D gene. Trimming took 6 bases from V and 5 from J, leaving 10 bases between them. CDR1 is MNHEY and CDR2 is SVGAGI in the germline V gene. The CDR3 sequence is 12 residues long.